Below, 4 T cell receptor beta chains from the same sample are listed, as sequenced in a study of T cell repertoires in cytomegalovirus infection. TCRdb itself ran the reads through MiXCR, one entry per CDR3 protein. The sample records 680,000 or so distinct CDR3 sequences, approximately 40% being singletons. The sequenced sample consisted of PBMCs. The receptors derive from a human donor in good health (CMV status not recorded). Some clones in this sample may be carry-over from other donors' samples.

This clonotype was counted only a few times. The V and J genes are TRBV7-8 and TRBJ2-7; no clear D gene. CDR1 SGHVS and CDR2 FQNEAQ come from the germline V gene. CDR3 length: 13 amino acids. V lost 4 bases, J lost 2 bases, and 9 bases lay in between. This chain's CDR3 is CASSSHTAYEQYF. CDR3 sequence (DNA): TGTGCCAGCAGCTCGCATACCGCCTACGAGCAGTACTTC.

The chain is built from TRBV7-2 and TRBJ2-7, with D possibly called TRBD1 or TRBD2 (5 bases each). Germline V gene lookup returns CDR1 SGHTA and CDR2 FQGNSA. V shed 0 bases and J shed 2 bases, with 8 bases lying between them. The CDR3 has 14 residues. CDR3 region: CASSLAGRTYEQYF. The CDR3 DNA reads TGTGCCAGCAGCTTAGCGGGACGGACCTACGAGCAGTACTTC. Complete variable domain (other parts from reference TRBV7-2 and TRBJ2-7): GAGVSQSPSNKVTEKGKDVELRCDPISGHTALYWYRQSLGQGLEFLIYFQGNSAPDKSGLPSDRFSAERTGGSVSTLTIQRTQQEDSAVYLCASSLAGRTYEQYFGPGTRLTVT.

This chain joins TRBV27 and TRBJ2-5; 15 bases fit TRBD2. The J segment lost 2 bases and the V segment lost 6 bases, leaving 7 bases of the junction unmatched. The CDR3 has 17 residues. From germline, CDR1 is MNHEY and CDR2 SMNVEV (reference sequence). CDR3 region: CASRRTSGGVGQETQYF. The CDR3 coding sequence is TGTGCCAGCAGACGGACTAGCGGGGGGGTTGGACAAGAGACCCAGTACTTC.

The chain recombines TRBV10-2 with TRBJ2-5; 7 bases align to TRBD1. V lost 4 bases and J lost 4; bases outside the gene matches: 9. The V gene's germline CDR1 is WSHSY and CDR2 SAAADI. This CDR3 region has 15 residues. CDR3 nucleotides: TGCGCCAGCAGTGGGGTGACAGGGTCTCGAGAGACCCAGTACTTC. Translated: CASSGVTGSRETQYF.